This TCR beta chain was observed in a study of cytomegalovirus exposure and HLA in healthy donors. As concerns this clone: The antigen is undetermined.

Points from the study as a whole: Reported results showed that the classifier diagnosed cytomegalovirus status with high specificity and sensitivity. In a later analysis, common viral pathogens appeared linked to several of the most significant clusters.

The PCR made use of 60 Vbeta and 13 Jbeta primers. Authors' data handling: Later reanalysis found 75 million to 95 million unique TCR beta chains, around 10 million of them shared. Measured with immunoSEQ multiplex PCR; TCRdb has only the in-frame clones, and not every one. V and J calls and clone size come straight from that table; D and trimming were deduced from the DNA. The sample contains 150,000 to 200,000 clones, 60% to 80% of which appear only once. Looked up from germline, CDR1 is SEHNR and CDR2 is FQNEAQ (reference sequence). V gave up 3 bases and J gave up 6 bases, with 13 bases separating them. CDR3 length: 14 residues.

The clonotype originates from a man aged 50-59 years in good health and CMV-seropositive. Sequencing was done on a sample of PBMCs. The J gene is TRBJ2-3, the V gene TRBV7-9, with a tentative D call TRBD1 (6 bases). This CDR3 reads CASSLGRGRDTQYF. The CDR3 DNA sequence: TGTGCCAGCAGCTTGGGCAGGGGAAGGGATACGCAGTATTTT.